What follows describes a single T cell receptor beta chain. V was pared by 5 bases and J by 0 bases, with 10 bases between. Germline V gene data show CDR1 as LNHDA and CDR2 as SQIVND (reference sequence). CDR3 length equals 14 residues. The entry originates in a study of cytomegalovirus exposure and HLA in healthy donors. 13 Jbeta primers and 60 Vbeta primers were used for the PCR. Generated by immunoSEQ multiplex PCR, the TCRdb table keeps only in-frame clones and is missing some. The sample comprises 150,000 to 200,000 clones, around 75% of which are singletons, and 6% rests with the top ten. The receptor was isolated from a woman younger than 45 in good health and CMV-seropositive. The specimen sequenced was PBMCs. The gene calls are TRBV19 and TRBJ1-1, with D possibly matching TRBD1 (6 bases). DNA for the CDR3: TGTGCCAGTAGTGCCGGGACATTGAACACTGAAGCTTTCTTT. Translated, it gives CASSAGTLNTEAFF.